This T cell receptor (beta chain) was observed in a study of Graves' ophthalmopathy and Graves' hyperthyroidism. TCR beta CDR3 regions were amplified from RNA transcripts. Investigators did first-round RT-PCR with HTBI primers, then second-round multiplex PCR. Each CDR3 protein gets one entry after TCRdb re-called the multiplex PCR reads with MiXCR. The table records 200,000 to 250,000 distinct CDR3 sequences, roughly a fifth of them present only once. Germline V gene sequence: CDR1 LNHDA, CDR2 SQIVND (reference sequence). V shed 7 bases and J shed 5 bases, with 20 bases lying between them. The CDR3 is 15 amino acids. This clonotype was seen a few times. A much larger clone differs by one base, so this may be a read error.

The sample comprised peripheral blood. The genes are TRBV19 and TRBJ2-5; tentatively, D is TRBD2 (6 bases). The receptor comes from a woman in her fifties or sixties with Graves' ophthalmopathy. The CDR3 DNA reads as TGTGCCAGTACCTCCGTGGGGGGAAGGGCGGAGACCCAGTACTTC. Residues: CASTSVGGRAETQYF.